The next 15 T cell receptor beta chains were all read from a single sample in a study of cytomegalovirus exposure and HLA in healthy donors. TCRdb keeps only in-frame clones here, not all; method: immunoSEQ multiplex PCR. Of under 85,000 clones in the sample, approximately 94% were seen once. The sequencing sample was made of PBMCs. These TCRs come from a woman aged 18-29 years in good health and CMV-seropositive.

The chain links TRBV14 to TRBJ2-2, with D possibly TRBD2 on 5 matching bases. This CDR3 is 16 amino acids long. Per germline, CDR1 SGHDN and CDR2 FVKESK. Trimming took 0 bases from V and 4 from J, leaving 12 bases between them. The DNA of the CDR3 is TGTGCCAGCAGCCAAGATAGTTGGGAGCTCACCGGGGAGCTGTTTTTT. Protein: CASSQDSWELTGELFF.

V and J are TRBV2 and TRBJ2-3; D remains ambiguous. This CDR3 has 13 residues. Germline-derived CDR1 and CDR2 are SNHLY and FYNNEI. V lost 4 bases, J lost 2 bases, and 7 bases lay in between. The CDR3 coding sequence is TGTGCCAGCAGTGGCGCGTTCACAGATACGCAGTATTTT. Translation: CASSGAFTDTQYF.

The gene calls are TRBV5-6 and TRBJ2-1; possibly TRBD1 for D (5 bases). CDR1 SGHDT and CDR2 YYEEEE come from the germline V gene. Between the trimmed V and J ends, which lost 0 bases and 11 bases, there was a span of 15 bases. This CDR3 has 14 amino acids. The CDR3 here is CASSLAGLRRKQFF. The CDR3 bases are TGTGCCAGCAGCTTGGCAGGGTTGAGGCGTAAGCAGTTCTTC.

With respect to this clone: The same CDR3 can be traced to other DNA sequences in this sample. This chain connects TRBV4-3 to TRBJ2-7; TRBD1 aligns across 9 bases. The CDR3 contains 15 residues. CDR1 is LGHNA and CDR2 is YSLEER in the germline V gene. V lost 3 bases to trimming and J lost 1 base; unmatched junction nucleotides: 4. This CDR3 reads CASSHSGTGSYEQYF. The CDR3 nucleotides read TGCGCCAGCAGCCATTCCGGGACAGGGTCCTACGAGCAGTACTTC.

This chain links TRBV11-2 with TRBJ2-5, with 10 bases matching TRBD1. Germline values: CDR1 SGHAT, CDR2 FQNNGV. V lost 5 bases, J lost 4 bases, and 4 bases stayed unmatched. The CDR3 consists of 14 residues. CDR3 residues: CASSPGTGVETQYF. The CDR3 region has the DNA TGTGCCAGCAGCCCCGGGACAGGGGTAGAGACCCAGTACTTC.

The chain carries TRBV2 and TRBJ2-7, with 7 bases fitting TRBD1. Germline CDR1 reads SNHLY; CDR2 reads FYNNEI. This CDR3 is built from 17 residues. Trimming removed 5 bases from V and 3 bases from J; junction bases left unmatched: 16. The CDR3: CASSRPWTGVDLYEQYF. In nucleotides, the CDR3 is TGTGCCAGCAGTCGCCCCTGGACAGGAGTTGACCTCTACGAGCAGTACTTC. Filled out from reference TRBV2 and TRBJ2-7, the complete variable domain reads EPEVTQTPSHQVTQMGQEVILRCVPISNHLYFYWYRQILGQKVEFLVSFYNNEISEKSEIFDDQFSVERPDGSNFTLKIRSTKLEDSAMYFCASSRPWTGVDLYEQYFGPGTRLTVT.

The chain employs TRBV18 and TRBJ2-1; TRBD1 agrees at 7 bases. The CDR3 has 15 amino acids. J was trimmed by 0 bases and V by 6 bases; bases with no gene match: 5. Germline V gives CDR1 KGHSH, CDR2 LQKENI. The DNA for the CDR3 is TGTGCCAGCTCCCAGGGGGATCACTCCTACAATGAGCAGTTCTTC. Amino acid sequence: CASSQGDHSYNEQFF.

V is TRBV7-2 and J is TRBJ2-7; D gene uncertain. The CDR3 contains 16 residues. Germline V lookup: CDR1 SGHTA, CDR2 FQGNSA. Deletions cut 1 base from V and 0 bases from J, with 13 bases between. CDR3 bases: TGTGCCAGCAGCTTAGATCCAGGATCTCTCTCCTACGAGCAGTACTTC. Protein product: CASSLDPGSLSYEQYF.

The rearrangement uses TRBV11-3 and TRBJ2-3; D is unclear. The CDR3 has 14 residues. CDR1 SGHNT and CDR2 YENEEA come from the germline V gene. V lost 3 bases and J lost 2, with 9 bases in between. For the CDR3, the DNA is TGTGCCAGCAGCTTTTTAACTTACACAGATACGCAGTATTTT. Translated, it gives CASSFLTYTDTQYF.

CDR3 amino acids: CAWVRSSGNTIYF. Here the CDR3 DNA reads TGTGCCTGGGTCCGGAGCTCTGGAAACACCATATATTTT. The rearrangement joins TRBV30 to TRBJ1-3; D is uncertain. The CDR3 runs 13 residues. V was shortened by 5 bases and J by 0 bases, with 8 bases between the two germline ends. Germline CDR1 reads GTSNPN; CDR2 reads SVGIG (reference sequence).

The chain couples TRBV28 to TRBJ1-5, with D perhaps TRBD1 (5 bases). The V gene lost 6 bases and the J gene lost 1 base, with 10 bases spanning the gap. CDR3 length: 14 residues. Per germline, CDR1 MDHEN and CDR2 SYDVKM. The CDR3 DNA reads TGTGCCAGCAGGGTGGACACAAGCAATCAGCCCCAGCATTTT. Encoded protein: CASRVDTSNQPQHF.

The chain combines TRBV5-4 with TRBJ1-1, with 7 positions matching TRBD1. Germline V gene sequence: CDR1 SGHNT, CDR2 YYREEE (reference sequence). The CDR3 has 14 residues. V shed 0 bases and J 6 bases; nucleotides not matched to a gene: 5. Here the CDR3 reads CASSLGDRLSEAFF. CDR3 nucleotides: TGTGCCAGCAGCTTGGGGGACAGACTTTCTGAAGCTTTCTTT.

The chain combines TRBV29-1 with TRBJ1-1; maybe TRBD1 (5 bases). CDR1 is SQVTM and CDR2 is ANQGSEA in the germline V gene. Trimming pared 6 bases from V and 3 bases from J, leaving 17 bases between. This CDR3 has 14 amino acids. DNA for the CDR3: TGCAGCGTCAACCCCAGGGTTTGGGACACTGAAGCTTTCTTT. Amino acids: CSVNPRVWDTEAFF. Looking up the rest from reference TRBV29-1 and TRBJ1-1 gives the full variable domain: SAVISQKPSRDICQRGTSLTIQCQVDSQVTMMFWYRQQPGQSLTLIATANQGSEATYESGFVIDKFPISRPNLTFSTLTVSNMSPEDSSIYLCSVNPRVWDTEAFFGQGTRLTVV.

V gene TRBV11-2 combines with J gene TRBJ2-3; TRBD2 agrees at 15 bases. The CDR3 is made up of 18 amino acids. Germline CDR1 is SGHAT and CDR2 is FQNNGV. V lost 1 base, J lost 2 bases, and 4 bases stayed unmatched. The CDR3 DNA reads TGTGCCAGCAGCTTAGGGGGACTAGCGGGGGGATTCACAGATACGCAGTATTTT. Its translation: CASSLGGLAGGFTDTQYF. The full variable domain, rest sourced from reference TRBV11-2 and TRBJ2-3, is EAGVAQSPRYKIIEKRQSVAFWCNPISGHATLYWYQQILGQGPKLLIQFQNNGVVDDSQLPKDRFSAERLKGVDSTLKIQPAKLEDSAVYLCASSLGGLAGGFTDTQYFGPGTRLTVL.

This chain connects TRBV9 to TRBJ1-6, with TRBD1 as a possible D gene (6 bases). The CDR3 loop spans 15 amino acids. The V end was cut by 3 bases, the J end by 5 bases, with 12 bases between. Germline V gene lookup returns CDR1 SGDLS and CDR2 YYNGEE. The chain's CDR3 is CASSGGGLNNSPLHF. The CDR3 region has the DNA TGTGCCAGCAGCGGCGGGGGGCTTAATAATTCACCCCTCCACTTT.